The 10 T cell receptor beta chains in this list originate from one sample, sequenced in a study of post-analysis software for immune sequencing data. Antigens for these TCRs are unknown. The study's findings and limits: Included in a set of roughly five TRBV segments more frequent in patients than controls were TRBV5-6, TRBV5-1 and TRBV20-1.

Built from TCR beta cDNA, the libraries had unique molecular identifiers in them. From the PCR reads, TCRdb called clonotypes with MiXCR, one entry per CDR3 protein. The data hold roughly 730,000 distinct CDR3 sequences, with approximately 30% observed a single time. Material for sequencing was blood. Receptors were obtained from a girl aged 5 to 17 with multiple sclerosis.

On this clonotype itself: This may be a read error: a much more frequent sequence differs by one nucleotide. V and J are TRBV4-3 and TRBJ2-7; D is ambiguous. There are 14 residues in the CDR3. In germline, CDR1 is LGHNA, CDR2 YSLEER. The chain's CDR3 is CANSQDQGSYEQYF. CDR3 sequence (DNA): TGCGCCAACAGCCAAGATCAAGGGTCCTACGAGCAGTACTTC.

This clonotype was found a few times. CDR3 DNA: TGCAGTGCTAGAGATTTCGCAGCCCTCACAGATACGCAGTATTTT. Amino acid sequence: CSARDFAALTDTQYF. This sequence joins TRBV20-1 and TRBJ2-3; D is unclear. CDR3 length: 15 residues. The V and J ends lost 0 bases and 2 bases respectively, with 12 bases between them. CDR1 and CDR2 (germline): DFQATT, SNEGSKA (reference sequence).

The chain uses TRBV12-5 and TRBJ2-1, with 7 bases identical to TRBD2. CDR3 length: 16 amino acids. From germline, CDR1 is LGHNT and CDR2 FRNRAP. The V and J ends lost 7 bases and 0 bases, in that order; junction bases with no gene match: 9. This chain's CDR3 is CASATGGGGSYNEQFF. In DNA form, the CDR3 reads TGTGCTAGTGCAACAGGAGGCGGGGGCTCCTACAATGAGCAGTTCTTC.

This clonotype occurred a few times. The rearrangement links TRBV12-3 or TRBV12-4 to TRBJ2-1, with D perhaps matching TRBD1 or TRBD2 (6 bases each). The CDR3 covers 13 residues. V was cut by 8 bases and J by 9 bases, with 17 bases left in between. The CDR3 loop is CASSWGAGIEQFF. The DNA for the CDR3 is TGTGCCAGCTCATGGGGGGCAGGGATTGAGCAGTTCTTC.

The table lists this clonotype with many counts. The V and J genes are TRBV20-1 and TRBJ2-3, with 8 positions matching TRBD2. This CDR3 comprises 15 residues. After removal of 3 bases from V and 1 base from J, the junction contained 6 bases not matched to a gene. CDR1 DFQATT and CDR2 SNEGSKA come from the germline V gene (reference sequence). CDR3: CSASPGREGTDTQYF. For the CDR3, the DNA is TGCAGTGCTAGTCCCGGGAGGGAGGGCACAGATACGCAGTATTTT.

This clonotype was counted only a few times. V and J are TRBV5-6 and TRBJ1-1, with 8 bases that match TRBD1. Losses at the gene ends were 0 bases for V and 4 bases for J; bases not matched to a gene: 8. Germline CDR1 and CDR2: SGHDT and YYEEEE. This CDR3 spans 16 amino acids. The CDR3 loop reads CASSLGQGYLRTEAFF. CDR3 coding DNA: TGTGCCAGCAGCTTGGGACAGGGGTACCTTCGCACTGAAGCTTTCTTT.

This chain links TRBV20-1 with TRBJ2-7; weak D call: TRBD1 (6 bases). Gene TRBJ2-1 matches the end of the DNA better, so the J call may be wrong. CDR3 length: 13 amino acids. Per the germline V gene, CDR1 is DFQATT and CDR2 is SNEGSKA (reference sequence). CDR3 sequence: CSAKLRGSDEQFF. The CDR3 DNA is TGCAGTGCCAAACTCAGGGGTTCGGATGAGCAGTTCTTC.

This clonotype was seen a handful of times. The chain is built from TRBV2 and TRBJ2-7; a weak D match, TRBD1 (6 bases). The CDR3 totals 12 residues. CDR1 is SNHLY, CDR2 FYNNEI, per germline. The V end lost 4 bases, the J end lost 6 bases, and 10 bases lay between the germline ends. The CDR3 DNA follows: TGTGCCAGCAGTGTGCAGGGGCTCGAGCAGTACGTC. It yields the protein CASSVQGLEQYV.

The rearrangement uses TRBV28 and TRBJ1-3, with unresolved D. The CDR3 is made up of 11 amino acids. V was clipped by 10 bases and J by 5 bases, with 9 bases between them. Germline CDR1 reads MDHEN; CDR2 reads SYDVKM. CDR3 sequence reads: CATSARNTIYF. CDR3 DNA sequence: TGTGCCACCTCGGCGCGAAACACCATATATTTT. Combining the CDR3 with reference TRBV28 and TRBJ1-3 gives the whole variable domain DVKVTQSSRYLVKRTGEKVFLECVQDMDHENMFWYRQDPGLGLRLIYFSYDVKMKEKGDIPEGYSVSREKKERFSLILESASTNQTSMYLCATSARNTIYFGEGSWLTVV.

CDR3 sequence: CASSPPDRAAYEQYF. The CDR3 DNA follows: TGTGCCAGCAGCCCCCCGGACAGGGCGGCCTACGAGCAGTACTTC. The chain combines TRBV7-8 with TRBJ2-7; TRBD1 agrees at 8 bases. The CDR3 extends over 15 amino acids. Germline V gene lookup returns CDR1 SGHVS and CDR2 FQNEAQ. Trimming at V came to 5 bases and at J to 2 bases, leaving 8 bases not matched to a gene.